These T cell receptor beta chains were read from a single sample in a study of T cells in Graves' hyperthyroidism and ophthalmopathy. TCRdb processed the multiplex PCR reads anew with MiXCR; each CDR3 protein has one entry. The data contain over 500,000 distinct CDR3 sequences, around 50% of them singletons. The sequencing input was peripheral blood or thyroid tissue (not recorded which). The receptors shown here come from an adult woman with Graves' disease, either hyperthyroidism or ophthalmopathy (not recorded which). CDR3s leave out the opening cysteine and the closing phenylalanine or tryptophan.

V: TRBV28; J: TRBJ1-2; CDR3: ASSQWTGTYGYT
V: TRBV4-1; J: TRBJ1-1; CDR3: ASSPADRVGTEAF
V: TRBV7-2; J: TRBJ2-2; CDR3: ASSLGSGRTTGELF
V: TRBV20-1; J: TRBJ1-3; CDR3: SARGGTDPGNTIY
V: TRBV7-2; J: .; CDR3: ASSLLRPPAEQF
V: TRBV5-1; J: TRBJ1-1; CDR3: ASSFLSRMNTEAF
V: TRBV6-5; J: TRBJ1-6; CDR3: ASSRENSPLH
V: TRBV12-3/TRBV12-4; J: TRBJ1-3; CDR3: ASSLGGIGNTIY
V: TRBV5-1; J: TRBJ1-2; CDR3: ASSLAGGDRGYT
V: TRBV29-1; J: TRBJ2-7; CDR3: SIASGSSYEQY
V: TRBV7-8; J: TRBJ2-2; CDR3: ASSLARSTGELF
V: TRBV2; J: TRBJ1-1; CDR3: ASTLLGVGNTEAF
V: TRBV7-2; J: TRBJ1-4; CDR3: ASSLTRPGGGEKLF
V: TRBV10-3; J: TRBJ2-7; CDR3: ASKPTGGYEQY
V: TRBV7-2; J: TRBJ2-2; CDR3: ASSLVLGANTGELF
V: TRBV4-3; J: TRBJ2-2; CDR3: ASSQDTSNTGELF
V: TRBV7-9; J: TRBJ1-5; CDR3: ASSARGPETQH
V: TRBV2; J: TRBJ2-5; CDR3: ASTAREETQY
V: TRBV10-3; J: TRBJ2-5; CDR3: ATTVGGGSYETQY
V: TRBV2; J: TRBJ2-5; CDR3: ASRVRRLETQY
V: TRBV5-6; J: TRBJ1-5; CDR3: ASSLNSGAQH
V: TRBV20-1; J: TRBJ2-7; CDR3: SARDGLKGTYEQY
V: TRBV29-1; J: TRBJ2-7; CDR3: SVEAGNEQY
V: TRBV20-1; J: TRBJ1-1; CDR3: SASGGTGGTEAF
V: TRBV29-1; J: TRBJ2-7; CDR3: SVEDPSLPGVEQY
V: TRBV20-1; J: TRBJ1-6; CDR3: SALTDHNSPLH
V: TRBV10-3; J: TRBJ2-5; CDR3: AITRGGGETQY
V: TRBV3-1; J: TRBJ1-2; CDR3: ASSQYFQGKDGYT
V: TRBV14; J: TRBJ2-2; CDR3: ASSQAGGLF
V: TRBV29-1; J: TRBJ2-7; CDR3: SVGNGLYEQY
V: TRBV7-8; J: TRBJ1-3; CDR3: ASSSRTGTSYGYTIY
V: TRBV5-6; J: TRBJ2-7; CDR3: ASSLTGRHNYEQY
V: TRBV2; J: TRBJ2-7; CDR3: ASSEYRGEQY
V: TRBV19; J: TRBJ1-2; CDR3: ASSTRSYGYT
V: TRBV19; J: TRBJ2-7; CDR3: ASSFRLGYEQY
V: TRBV11-2; J: TRBJ1-1; CDR3: ASGNRKWGNTEAF
V: TRBV4-2; J: TRBJ1-4; CDR3: ASSLGQTPTNEKLF
V: TRBV9; J: TRBJ1-2; CDR3: ASSQGEGYGYT
V: TRBV5-6; J: TRBJ1-2; CDR3: ASSPTGGGYT
V: TRBV2; J: TRBJ1-1; CDR3: ASSGRPGEPEAF
V: TRBV7-9; J: TRBJ1-1; CDR3: ASSLAPRQNTEAF
V: TRBV10-3; J: TRBJ1-1; CDR3: AISESGGGYTEAF
V: TRBV9; J: TRBJ2-3; CDR3: ASSSQGALGTDTQY
V: TRBV29-1; J: TRBJ2-7; CDR3: SVVQGLYEQH
V: TRBV20-1; J: TRBJ2-5; CDR3: SARDWRGGAGETQY
V: TRBV11-2; J: TRBJ1-5; CDR3: ASSRGQGASFINQPQH